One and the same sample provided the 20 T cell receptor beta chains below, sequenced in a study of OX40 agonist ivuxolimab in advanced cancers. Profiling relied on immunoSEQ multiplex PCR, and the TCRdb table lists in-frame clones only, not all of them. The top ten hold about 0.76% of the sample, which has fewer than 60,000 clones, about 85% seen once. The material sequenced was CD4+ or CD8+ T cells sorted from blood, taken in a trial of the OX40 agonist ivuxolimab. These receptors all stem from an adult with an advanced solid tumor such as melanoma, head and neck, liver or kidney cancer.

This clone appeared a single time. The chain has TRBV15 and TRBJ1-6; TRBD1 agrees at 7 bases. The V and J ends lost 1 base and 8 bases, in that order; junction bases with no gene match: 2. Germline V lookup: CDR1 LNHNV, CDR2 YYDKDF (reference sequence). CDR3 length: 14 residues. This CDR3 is CATSRGRGDSPLHF. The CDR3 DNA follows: TGTGCCACCAGCAGAGGCAGGGGGGATTCACCCCTCCACTTT.

CDR3 DNA sequence: TGTGCCAGCAGCCCCGGTAGGAGATCCTACAATGAGCAGTTCTTC. Amino acids: CASSPGRRSYNEQFF. The rearrangement uses TRBV28 and TRBJ2-1; no reliable D call. The germline V gene has CDR1 MDHEN and CDR2 SYDVKM. This CDR3 spans 15 amino acids. The V end lost 6 bases, the J end lost 1 base, and 13 bases lay between the germline ends.

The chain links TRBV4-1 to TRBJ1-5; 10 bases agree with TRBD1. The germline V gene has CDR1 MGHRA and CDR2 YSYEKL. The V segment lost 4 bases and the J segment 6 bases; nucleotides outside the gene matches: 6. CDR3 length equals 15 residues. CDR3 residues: CASSRTRDRGQPQHF. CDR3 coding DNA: TGCGCCAGCAGCCGCACCCGGGACAGGGGTCAGCCCCAGCATTTT.

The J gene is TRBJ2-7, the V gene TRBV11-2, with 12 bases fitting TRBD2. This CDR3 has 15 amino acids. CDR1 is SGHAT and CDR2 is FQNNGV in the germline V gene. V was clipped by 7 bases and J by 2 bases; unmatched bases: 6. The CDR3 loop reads CASNLLAGGPYEQYF. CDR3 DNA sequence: TGTGCCAGCAACCTTCTAGCGGGAGGGCCCTACGAGCAGTACTTC.

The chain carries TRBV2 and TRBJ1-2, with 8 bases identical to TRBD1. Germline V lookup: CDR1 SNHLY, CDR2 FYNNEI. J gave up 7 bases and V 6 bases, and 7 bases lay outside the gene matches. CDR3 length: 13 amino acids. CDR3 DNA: TGTGCCAGCAGCCCGGACAGGGTCTCTGGCTACACCTTC. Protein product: CASSPDRVSGYTF.

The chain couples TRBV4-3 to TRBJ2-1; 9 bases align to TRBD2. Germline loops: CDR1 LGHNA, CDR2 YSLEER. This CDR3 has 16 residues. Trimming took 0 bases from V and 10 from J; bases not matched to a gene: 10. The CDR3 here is CASSQDLGGRALEQFF. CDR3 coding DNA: TGCGCCAGCAGCCAAGATCTGGGCGGGAGGGCCTTGGAGCAGTTCTTC.

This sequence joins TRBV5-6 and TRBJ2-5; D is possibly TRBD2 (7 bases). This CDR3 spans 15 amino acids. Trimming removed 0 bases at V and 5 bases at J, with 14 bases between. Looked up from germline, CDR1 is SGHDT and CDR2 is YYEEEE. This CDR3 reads CASSLGAGAGETQYF. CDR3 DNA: TGTGCCAGCAGCTTGGGGGCGGGGGCAGGTGAGACCCAGTACTTC.

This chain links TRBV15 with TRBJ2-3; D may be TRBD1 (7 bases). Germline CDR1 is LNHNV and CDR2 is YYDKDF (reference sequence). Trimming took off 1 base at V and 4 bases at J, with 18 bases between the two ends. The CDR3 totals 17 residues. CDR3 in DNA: TGTGCCACCAGCAGAGGAGGCAGGGGGGATCTCCCAGATACGCAGTATTTT. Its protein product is CATSRGGRGDLPDTQYF.

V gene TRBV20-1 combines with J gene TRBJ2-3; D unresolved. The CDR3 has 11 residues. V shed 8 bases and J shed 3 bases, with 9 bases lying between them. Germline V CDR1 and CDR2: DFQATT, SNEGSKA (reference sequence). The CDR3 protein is CSSDPTDTQYF. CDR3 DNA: TGCAGTTCGGACCCAACAGATACGCAGTATTTT.

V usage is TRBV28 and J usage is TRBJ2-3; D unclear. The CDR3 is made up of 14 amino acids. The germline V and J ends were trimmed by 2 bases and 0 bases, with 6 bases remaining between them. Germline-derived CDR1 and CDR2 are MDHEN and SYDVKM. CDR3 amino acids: CASSLPDSTDTQYF. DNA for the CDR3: TGTGCCAGCAGTTTACCGGACAGCACAGATACGCAGTATTTT.

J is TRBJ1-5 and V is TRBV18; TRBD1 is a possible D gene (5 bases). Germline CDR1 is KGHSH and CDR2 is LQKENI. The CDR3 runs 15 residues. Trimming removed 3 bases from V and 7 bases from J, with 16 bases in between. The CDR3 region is CASSPPGRAGQPQHF. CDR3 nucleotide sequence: TGTGCCAGCTCACCCCCGGGACGAGCGGGCCAGCCCCAGCATTTT. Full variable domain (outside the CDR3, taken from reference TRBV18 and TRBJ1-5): NAGVMQNPRHLVRRRGQEARLRCSPMKGHSHVYWYRQLPEEGLKFMVYLQKENIIDESGMPKERFSAEFPKEGPSILRIQQVVRGDSAAYFCASSPPGRAGQPQHFGDGTRLSIL.

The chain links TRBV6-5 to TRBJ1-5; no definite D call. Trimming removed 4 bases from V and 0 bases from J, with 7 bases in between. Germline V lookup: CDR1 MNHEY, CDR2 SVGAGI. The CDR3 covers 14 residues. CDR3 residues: CASSFDPSNQPQHF. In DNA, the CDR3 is TGTGCCAGCAGTTTCGACCCTAGCAATCAGCCCCAGCATTTT.

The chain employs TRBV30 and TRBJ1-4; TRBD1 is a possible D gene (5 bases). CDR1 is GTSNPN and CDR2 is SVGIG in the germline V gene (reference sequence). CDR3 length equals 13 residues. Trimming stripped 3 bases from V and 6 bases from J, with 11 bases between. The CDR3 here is CAWSSGGHEKLFF. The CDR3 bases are TGTGCCTGGAGCTCGGGGGGTCATGAAAAACTGTTTTTT.

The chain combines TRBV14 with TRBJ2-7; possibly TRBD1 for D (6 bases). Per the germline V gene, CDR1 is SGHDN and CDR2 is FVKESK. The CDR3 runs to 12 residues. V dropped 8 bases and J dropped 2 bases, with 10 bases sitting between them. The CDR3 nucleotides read TGTGCCAGCGGGGGACACCCCTACGAGCAGTACTTC. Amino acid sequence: CASGGHPYEQYF.

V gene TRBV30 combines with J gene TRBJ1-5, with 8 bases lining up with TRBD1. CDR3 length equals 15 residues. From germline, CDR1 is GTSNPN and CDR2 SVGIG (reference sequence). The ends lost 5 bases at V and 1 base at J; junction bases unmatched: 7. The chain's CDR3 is CAWAQGVESNQPQHF. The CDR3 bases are TGTGCCTGGGCACAGGGGGTTGAGAGCAATCAGCCCCAGCATTTT. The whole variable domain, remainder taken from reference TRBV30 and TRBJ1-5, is SQTIHQWPATLVQPVGSPLSLECTVEGTSNPNLYWYRQAAGRGLQLLFYSVGIGQISSEVPQNLSASRPQDRQFILSSKKLLLSDSGFYLCAWAQGVESNQPQHFGDGTRLSIL.

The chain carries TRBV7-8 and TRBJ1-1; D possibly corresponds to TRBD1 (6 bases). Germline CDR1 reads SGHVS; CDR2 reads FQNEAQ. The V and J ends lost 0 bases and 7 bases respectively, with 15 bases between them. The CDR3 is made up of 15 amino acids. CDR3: CASSLAFSGANEAFF. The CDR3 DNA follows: TGTGCCAGCAGCTTAGCCTTCTCGGGGGCTAATGAAGCTTTCTTT. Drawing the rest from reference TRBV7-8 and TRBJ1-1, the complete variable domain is GAGVSQSPRYKVAKRGQDVALRCDPISGHVSLFWYQQALGQGPEFLTYFQNEAQLDKSGLPSDRFFAERPEGSVSTLKIQRTQQEDSAVYLCASSLAFSGANEAFFGQGTRLTVV.

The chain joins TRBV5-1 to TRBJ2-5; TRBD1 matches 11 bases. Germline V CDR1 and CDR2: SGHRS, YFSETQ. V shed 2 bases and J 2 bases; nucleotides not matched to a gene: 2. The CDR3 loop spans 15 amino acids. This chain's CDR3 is CASSFGTGGQETQYF. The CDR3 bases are TGCGCCAGCAGCTTTGGGACAGGGGGACAAGAGACCCAGTACTTC. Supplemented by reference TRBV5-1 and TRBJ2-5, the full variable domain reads KAGVTQTPRYLIKTRGQQVTLSCSPISGHRSVSWYQQTPGQGLQFLFEYFSETQRNKGNFPGRFSGRQFSNSRSEMNVSTLELGDSALYLCASSFGTGGQETQYFGPGTRLLVL.

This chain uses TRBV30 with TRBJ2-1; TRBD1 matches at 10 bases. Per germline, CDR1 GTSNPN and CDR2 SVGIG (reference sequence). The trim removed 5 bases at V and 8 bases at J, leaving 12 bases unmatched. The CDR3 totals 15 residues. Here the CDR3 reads CAWHSGTGVRHEQFF. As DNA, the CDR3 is TGTGCCTGGCATTCCGGGACAGGGGTTCGGCATGAGCAGTTCTTC.

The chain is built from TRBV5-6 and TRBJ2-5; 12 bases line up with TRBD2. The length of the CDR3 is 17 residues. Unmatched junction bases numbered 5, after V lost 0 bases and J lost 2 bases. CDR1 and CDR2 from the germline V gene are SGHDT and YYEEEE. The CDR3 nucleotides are TGTGCCAGCAGCTTGGTCGGACTAGCGGGGTCACAAGAGACCCAGTACTTC. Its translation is CASSLVGLAGSQETQYF.

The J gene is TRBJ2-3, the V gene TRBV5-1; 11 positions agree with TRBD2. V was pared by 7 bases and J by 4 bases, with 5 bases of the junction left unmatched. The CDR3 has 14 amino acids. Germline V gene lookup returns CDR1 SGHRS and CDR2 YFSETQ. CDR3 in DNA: TGCGCCAGCTTAGCGGGAGGGCCGCCAGATACGCAGTATTTT. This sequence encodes CASLAGGPPDTQYF.